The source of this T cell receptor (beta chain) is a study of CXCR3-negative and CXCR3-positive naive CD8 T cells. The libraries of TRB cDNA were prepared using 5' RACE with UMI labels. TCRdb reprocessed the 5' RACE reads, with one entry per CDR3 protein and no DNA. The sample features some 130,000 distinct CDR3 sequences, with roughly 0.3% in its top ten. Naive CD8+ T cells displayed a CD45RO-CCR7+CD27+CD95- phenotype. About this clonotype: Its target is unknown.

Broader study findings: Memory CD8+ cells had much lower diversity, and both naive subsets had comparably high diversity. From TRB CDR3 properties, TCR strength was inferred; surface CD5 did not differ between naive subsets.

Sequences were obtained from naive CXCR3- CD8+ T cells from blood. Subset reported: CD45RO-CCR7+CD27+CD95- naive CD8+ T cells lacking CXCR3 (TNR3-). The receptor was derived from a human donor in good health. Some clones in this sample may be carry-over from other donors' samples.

CDR3 sequence reads: CSVPTEGSTDTQYF. This rearrangement joins TRBV29-1 to TRBJ2-3; TCRdb names TRBD2, which stays unverified in the absence of DNA. Germline CDR1 SQVTM, CDR2 ANQGSEA. The CDR3 has 14 residues.